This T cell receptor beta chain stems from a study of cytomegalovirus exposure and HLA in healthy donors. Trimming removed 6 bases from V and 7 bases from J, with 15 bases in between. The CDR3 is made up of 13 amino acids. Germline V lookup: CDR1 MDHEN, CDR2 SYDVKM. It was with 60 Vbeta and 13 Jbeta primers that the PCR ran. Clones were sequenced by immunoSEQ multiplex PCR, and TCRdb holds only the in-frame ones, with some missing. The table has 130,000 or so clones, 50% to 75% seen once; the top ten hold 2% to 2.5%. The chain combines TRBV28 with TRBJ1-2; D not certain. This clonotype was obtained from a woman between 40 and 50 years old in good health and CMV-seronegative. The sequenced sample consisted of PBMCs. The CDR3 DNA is TGTGCCAGCAGCGATACAGTCAGCTTTGGCTACACCTTC. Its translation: CASSDTVSFGYTF.